Listed below are T cell receptor beta chains from one sample, sequenced in a study of T-cell reconstitution after alpha-beta-depleted transplantation in children. TCRdb redid the calling of the PCR reads with MiXCR, one entry per CDR3 protein. The sample holds approximately 520,000 distinct CDR3 sequences, less than 35% seen once. Sample: PBMCs from the stem cell graft donor, taken from the stem cell graft. Every receptor here comes from a human donor who donated a stem cell graft to a child with aplastic anemia. Each CDR3 is given with its conserved first and last residue. The order of the fields is clone size, V gene, D gene, J gene, CDR3 DNA, CDR3 protein. A D gene is named only where the DNA matches it firmly. Clone size is not always given. Where it is, it says once, few, many or a class for expanded clones.

clone_size: -
v_call: TRBV29-1
d_call: -
j_call: TRBJ2-1
cdr3_nt: TGCAGCGTTGAAGGACGGTTGCACCACAATGAGCAGTTCTTC
cdr3_aa: CSVEGRLHHNEQFF

clone_size: few
v_call: TRBV12-3/TRBV12-4
d_call: -
j_call: TRBJ1-3
cdr3_nt: TGTGCCAGCACCACCTGGGGTCCTGGAAACACCATATATTTT
cdr3_aa: CASTTWGPGNTIYF

clone_size: many
v_call: TRBV20-1
d_call: TRBD1
j_call: TRBJ1-1
cdr3_nt: TGCAGTGCTCCCCAGGGGGACACTGAAGCTTTCTTT
cdr3_aa: CSAPQGDTEAFF

clone_size: once
v_call: TRBV29-1
d_call: -
j_call: TRBJ1-2
cdr3_nt: TGCAGCGTTGAAGCTATGGACGGCCACTATGGCTACACCTTC
cdr3_aa: CSVEAMDGHYGYTF

clone_size: -
v_call: TRBV6-2/TRBV6-3
d_call: -
j_call: TRBJ1-5
cdr3_nt: TGTGCCAGCAGAGATAGACGGGATAGCAATCAGCCCCAGCATTTT
cdr3_aa: CASRDRRDSNQPQHF

clone_size: -
v_call: TRBV25-1
d_call: -
j_call: TRBJ2-2
cdr3_nt: TGTGCCAGCAGTGAAGCTGGCGGGAACACCGGGGAGCTGTTTTTT
cdr3_aa: CASSEAGGNTGELFF

clone_size: -
v_call: TRBV4-1
d_call: TRBD2
j_call: TRBJ2-3
cdr3_nt: TGCGCCAGCAGCCCAGGACTAGCGGCGACATCATCTAGCACAGATACGCAGTATTTT
cdr3_aa: CASSPGLAATSSSTDTQYF

clone_size: -
v_call: TRBV19
d_call: -
j_call: TRBJ2-5
cdr3_nt: TGTGCCAGTAGTATTGCGGGGCTGGAGACCCAGTACTTC
cdr3_aa: CASSIAGLETQYF

clone_size: -
v_call: TRBV12-3/TRBV12-4
d_call: TRBD2
j_call: TRBJ2-3
cdr3_nt: TGTGCCAGCAGCACGACTAGCGGGAGGGCAGATACGCAGTATTTT
cdr3_aa: CASSTTSGRADTQYF

clone_size: few
v_call: TRBV7-3
d_call: TRBD1
j_call: TRBJ2-5
cdr3_nt: TGTGCCAGCAGCTTGACACCGGGACAGGGGTCGGAGACCCAGTACTTC
cdr3_aa: CASSLTPGQGSETQYF

clone_size: few
v_call: TRBV7-2
d_call: TRBD2
j_call: TRBJ2-1
cdr3_nt: TGTGCCAGCGAGAAACGGGCCCCCCGCGGGAGGGAGAATGAGCAGTTCTTC
cdr3_aa: CASEKRAPRGRENEQFF

clone_size: -
v_call: TRBV29-1
d_call: -
j_call: TRBJ2-1
cdr3_nt: TGCAGCGACTTAGGGGGTCAGGGGAATGAGCAGTTCTTC
cdr3_aa: CSDLGGQGNEQFF

clone_size: few
v_call: TRBV18
d_call: -
j_call: TRBJ1-1
cdr3_nt: TGTGCCAGCTCACCACAGGGGTGGGGCACTGAAGCTTTCTTT
cdr3_aa: CASSPQGWGTEAFF

clone_size: few
v_call: TRBV5-4
d_call: TRBD2
j_call: TRBJ2-1
cdr3_nt: TGTGCCAGCAGCTTGTGGGTTACGGGGGGTGAGCAGTTCTTC
cdr3_aa: CASSLWVTGGEQFF

clone_size: -
v_call: TRBV6-1
d_call: TRBD2
j_call: TRBJ2-3
cdr3_nt: TGTGCCAGCAGTGAAGCGGGAGGGCTCCGAGGAGCAGATACGCAGTATTTT
cdr3_aa: CASSEAGGLRGADTQYF

clone_size: -
v_call: TRBV20-1
d_call: TRBD2
j_call: TRBJ2-1
cdr3_nt: TGCAGTGCTAGCCCAGCGGGAGGGCCCGACAATGAGCAGTTCTTC
cdr3_aa: CSASPAGGPDNEQFF

clone_size: -
v_call: TRBV11-2
d_call: -
j_call: TRBJ1-5
cdr3_nt: TGTGCCAGCAGCTTAGTCGGCCATCAGCCCCAGCATTTT
cdr3_aa: CASSLVGHQPQHF

clone_size: -
v_call: TRBV12-3/TRBV12-4
d_call: TRBD2
j_call: TRBJ2-1
cdr3_nt: TGTGCCAGCACCAGCGGGATCTACAATGAGCAGTTCTTC
cdr3_aa: CASTSGIYNEQFF